The clone carrying this T cell receptor beta chain was seen a few times. What it binds is not known. From the reads, TCRdb called clonotypes with MiXCR, one entry per CDR3 protein. The table has roughly 800,000 distinct CDR3 sequences, about 27% seen once. The sample originates from a study of T cell repertoires in cytomegalovirus infection. Germline CDR1 reads SGHTA; CDR2 reads FQGNSA. V was pared by 8 bases and J by 5 bases, with 19 bases between. The CDR3 loop spans 14 amino acids. The sequence derives from a human donor in good health (CMV status not recorded). Some clones in this sample may be carry-over from other donors' samples. The chain has TRBV7-2 and TRBJ2-7, with D possibly called TRBD1 or TRBD2 (5 bases each). The sequencing here drew on cultured CD8+ T cells from PBMCs, taken from culture after CMV antigen stimulation. The CDR3 sequence: CASQLPGTFNEQYF. CDR3 nucleotides: TGTGCCAGCCAACTCCCGGGGACCTTCAACGAGCAGTACTTC.